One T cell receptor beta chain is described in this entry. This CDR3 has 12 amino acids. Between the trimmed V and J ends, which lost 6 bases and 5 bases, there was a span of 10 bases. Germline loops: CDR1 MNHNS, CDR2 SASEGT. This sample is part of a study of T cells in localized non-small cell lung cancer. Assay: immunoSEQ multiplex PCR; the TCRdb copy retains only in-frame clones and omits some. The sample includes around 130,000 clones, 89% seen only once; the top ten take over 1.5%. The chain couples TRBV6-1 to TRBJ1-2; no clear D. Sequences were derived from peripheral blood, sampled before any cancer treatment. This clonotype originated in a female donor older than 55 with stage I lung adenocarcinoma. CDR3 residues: CASRLSGYGYTF. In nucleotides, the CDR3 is TGTGCCAGCAGGCTGAGCGGGTATGGCTACACCTTC.